This T cell receptor (beta chain) was documented in a study of OX40 agonist ivuxolimab in advanced cancers. Overall study findings and caveats: Among the lowest levels of clonal expansion were found in partial responders at 0.1-3.0 mg/kg.

The CDR3 is 12 amino acids. CDR1 is MNHEY, CDR2 SMNVEV, per germline (reference sequence). With 6 bases removed from V and 0 bases from J, the gap between germline ends came to 6 bases. This clone occurred once. Its target is not known. Patients were ineligible given autoimmune disease history or systemic immunosuppression. The repertoire was sequenced with immunoSEQ multiplex PCR; TCRdb's copy has only in-frame clones and lacks some. The sample lists approximately 92,000 clones, around 94% seen once, with 0.15% to 0.2% in the top ten. The TCR sequence derives from an adult with an advanced solid tumor such as melanoma, head and neck, liver or kidney cancer. This chain uses TRBV27 with TRBJ2-7; D not certain. The starting material was CD4+ or CD8+ T cells sorted from blood, obtained in a trial of the OX40 agonist ivuxolimab. Written as DNA, the CDR3 is TGTGCCAGCAGCCCGAGCTCCTACGAGCAGTACTTC. This encodes CASSPSSYEQYF.